These 2 T cell receptor beta chains originate from one sample sequenced in a study of shared clonotypes between healthy human individuals. Naive CD8 cells lacked CD45RO and underwent positive selection for CCR7, leaving out terminally differentiated effector memory CD45RA+ cells. TCRdb's table, derived via immunoSEQ multiplex PCR, lists solely in-frame clones and lacks some. Of about 2.1 million clones listed, about 92% were seen once; the top ten hold over 1.5%. The material sequenced was naive CD8+ T cells from PBMCs. All receptors come from a man aged 18 to 29 in good health. Some clones in this sample may be carry-over from other donors' samples.

The chain has TRBV7-6 and TRBJ2-1; 13 nucleotides line up with TRBD2. CDR3 size: 21 residues. CDR1 and CDR2 from the germline V gene are SGHVS and FNYEAQ. J gave up 7 bases and V 1 base, and 19 bases lay outside the gene matches. The CDR3 spells CASSLGRLGTSGTHGGNEQFF. CDR3 in DNA: TGTGCCAGCAGCTTAGGGCGGTTGGGGACTAGCGGGACCCACGGTGGAAATGAGCAGTTCTTC.

Comments on this clone: The same CDR3 arises from other DNA sequences in this sample as well. This chain links TRBV27 with TRBJ2-2; a possible D gene is TRBD2 (6 bases). The CDR3 spans 12 residues. V was shortened by 3 bases and J by 7 bases, with 6 bases between the two germline ends. Germline CDR1 MNHEY, CDR2 SMNVEV (reference sequence). CDR3 bases: TGTGCCAGCAGTTTGGGAGGCGGGGAGCTGTTTTTT. Residues: CASSLGGGELFF.